This TCR beta chain was captured by sequencing in a study of T cells in localized non-small cell lung cancer. The study, taken as a whole, reports: With higher T cell density in blood came longer overall survival. The study detected a median roughly 56 of the top 100 tumor clones in adjacent lung. The study found T cell clonality highest in uninvolved adjacent lung, above tumor.

A note on this clone: Its antigen remains unknown.

Between the trimmed V and J ends, which lost 9 bases and 0 bases, there was a span of 9 bases. This CDR3 comprises 13 residues. Germline V gene sequence: CDR1 MNHNY, CDR2 SVGAGI (reference sequence). Generated by immunoSEQ multiplex PCR, the TCRdb table keeps only in-frame clones and is missing some. The sample records fewer than 25,000 clones, roughly 90% being singletons. The chain couples TRBV6-6 to TRBJ1-5; D remains ambiguous. The sample here was peripheral blood, taken before any cancer treatment. This clonotype was sampled from a woman aged 35-70 years with stage I lung adenocarcinoma. CDR3 nucleotides: TGTGCCAGTCGACGGGATAGCAATCAGCCCCAGCATTTT. It codes for CASRRDSNQPQHF.